The next 18 T cell receptor beta chains were all read from a single sample in a study of ipilimumab plus nivolumab after autologous stem cell transplantation. Generated by immunoSEQ multiplex PCR, the TCRdb table keeps only in-frame clones and is missing some. In the table there are 3,000 or so clones, approximately 76% of which are singletons. This sample comprised PBMCs, obtained in a trial of ipilimumab plus nivolumab as post-transplant consolidation. The receptors were gathered from a male donor with primary mediastinal lymphoma.

The V gene is TRBV6-5, the J gene TRBJ1-5; D is uncertain. This CDR3 is 14 amino acids long. Per the germline V gene, CDR1 is MNHEY and CDR2 is SVGAGI. The ends were cut back, 6 bases at V and 0 bases at J, with 9 bases in the middle. CDR3 in amino acids: CASSRGVSNQPQHF. Here the CDR3 DNA reads TGTGCCAGCAGCCGCGGGGTTAGCAATCAGCCCCAGCATTTT.

In its sample, this clone was seen a few times. V usage is TRBV19 and J usage is TRBJ1-1; D is ambiguous. Germline CDR1 LNHDA, CDR2 SQIVND (reference sequence). This CDR3 is built from 14 residues. The ends were cut back, 7 bases at V and 1 base at J, with 13 bases in the middle. CDR3: CASTLWLWNTEAFF. The CDR3 DNA reads as TGTGCCAGTACCCTCTGGTTGTGGAACACTGAAGCTTTCTTT. The variable domain in full, with the rest retrieved from reference TRBV19 and TRBJ1-1, is DGGITQSPKYLFRKEGQNVTLSCEQNLNHDAMYWYRQDPGQGLRLIYYSQIVNDFQKGDIAEGYSVSREKKESFPLTVTSAQKNPTAFYLCASTLWLWNTEAFFGQGTRLTVV.

The V call is TRBV30, the J call TRBJ2-3; 15 nucleotides match TRBD2. Germline V gene lookup returns CDR1 GTSNPN and CDR2 SVGIG (reference sequence). The CDR3 is made up of 16 amino acids. Trimming took 4 bases from V and 6 from J; bases not matched to a gene: 8. CDR3 loop: CAWTGGLAGGIDTQYF. The CDR3 coding sequence is TGTGCCTGGACAGGAGGACTAGCGGGGGGGATCGATACGCAGTATTTT. The variable domain in full, completed from reference TRBV30 and TRBJ2-3, reads SQTIHQWPATLVQPVGSPLSLECTVEGTSNPNLYWYRQAAGRGLQLLFYSVGIGQISSEVPQNLSASRPQDRQFILSSKKLLLSDSGFYLCAWTGGLAGGIDTQYFGPGTRLTVL.

The rearrangement uses TRBV27 and TRBJ1-6; 7 bases match TRBD1. The J segment lost 4 bases and the V segment lost 3 bases, leaving 3 bases of the junction unmatched. CDR1 is MNHEY, CDR2 SMNVEV, per germline (reference sequence). This CDR3 is built from 15 residues. DNA of the CDR3: TGTGCCAGCAGTTTCTCAGGGGGGTATAATTCACCCCTCCACTTT. As protein: CASSFSGGYNSPLHF.

Sample share makes this clone large. The genes are TRBV7-6 and TRBJ2-2; D is possibly TRBD1 (6 bases). Germline V gene lookup returns CDR1 SGHVS and CDR2 FNYEAQ. V was shortened by 1 base and J by 0 bases, with 6 bases between the two germline ends. The CDR3 loop spans 15 amino acids. CDR3 DNA: TGTGCCAGCAGCTTAGGGACAGCGAACACCGGGGAGCTGTTTTTT. This codes for CASSLGTANTGELFF.

The chain uses TRBV6-1 and TRBJ1-4; 10 bases agree with TRBD1. The CDR3 consists of 14 residues. From germline, CDR1 is MNHNS and CDR2 SASEGT. V lost 8 bases and J lost 10; bases outside the gene matches: 10. CDR3 sequence reads: CASDRDRGYGKLFF. Written as DNA, the CDR3 is TGTGCCAGCGACCGGGACAGGGGTTACGGAAAACTGTTTTTT.

The V and J genes are TRBV9 and TRBJ2-3; unclear D gene. V gave up 4 bases and J gave up 5 bases, with 17 bases separating them. This CDR3 is built from 15 residues. CDR1 is SGDLS, CDR2 YYNGEE, per germline. The CDR3, as DNA: TGTGCCAGCAGCTCCCTCCCCCGCCCTGGAGATACGCAGTATTTT. Its translation is CASSSLPRPGDTQYF.

The V call is TRBV28, the J call TRBJ1-5; 8 nucleotides align to TRBD1. In germline, CDR1 is MDHEN, CDR2 SYDVKM. CDR3 length: 14 residues. J gave up 6 bases and V 5 bases, and 6 bases lay outside the gene matches. The DNA of the CDR3 is TGTGCCAGCAGTCTACAGGGGGTAGTTCAGCCCCAGCATTTT. Translation gives CASSLQGVVQPQHF.

The rearrangement joins TRBV7-3 to TRBJ1-3; D not certain. The germline V and J ends were trimmed by 2 bases and 0 bases, with 8 bases remaining between them. The CDR3 is 15 amino acids. Germline V lookup: CDR1 SGHTA, CDR2 FQGTGA. The CDR3, as DNA: TGTGCCAGCAGCTTAGACGGGAACTCTGGAAACACCATATATTTT. Protein sequence: CASSLDGNSGNTIYF.

V usage is TRBV19 and J usage is TRBJ2-7; D unresolved. The CDR3 totals 14 residues. V lost 4 bases and J 7 bases, leaving 17 bases between the germline ends. Germline CDR1 reads LNHDA; CDR2 reads SQIVND (reference sequence). The CDR3 coding sequence is TGTGCCAGTAGTAGTAGGACGGCGTATGGGGAGCAGTACTTC. It yields the protein CASSSRTAYGEQYF.

V is TRBV5-1 and J is TRBJ2-2; D call uncertain. Germline V CDR1 and CDR2: SGHRS, YFSETQ. This CDR3 has 15 amino acids. V lost 0 bases, J lost 8 bases, and 14 bases lay in between. In DNA form, the CDR3 reads TGCGCCAGCAGCTTGGATCATGACCCCGCAGGGGAGCTGTTTTTT. This codes for CASSLDHDPAGELFF.

This chain uses TRBV19 with TRBJ2-6; 9 nucleotides line up with TRBD2. The J segment lost 2 bases and the V segment lost 4 bases, leaving 3 bases of the junction unmatched. The CDR3 is made up of 16 amino acids. Germline V gene lookup returns CDR1 LNHDA and CDR2 SQIVND (reference sequence). The chain's CDR3 is CASSRLAGPGANVLTF. CDR3 DNA sequence: TGTGCCAGTAGTAGGCTAGCGGGACCTGGGGCCAACGTCCTGACTTTC.

This rearrangement joins TRBV18 to TRBJ2-2; D not resolved. The CDR3 consists of 15 residues. The V gene lost 5 bases and the J gene lost 1 base, with 11 bases spanning the gap. In germline, CDR1 is KGHSH, CDR2 LQKENI. CDR3 residues: CASSSFGGNTGELFF. CDR3 coding DNA: TGTGCCAGCTCAAGCTTTGGCGGGAACACCGGGGAGCTGTTTTTT.

In this sample, this clone turned up a few times. J is TRBJ1-5 and V is TRBV19, with no clear D. The ends were cut back, 3 bases at V and 0 bases at J, with 6 bases in the middle. This CDR3 comprises 14 residues. Germline CDR1 is LNHDA and CDR2 is SQIVND (reference sequence). The CDR3 DNA reads TGTGCCAGTAGTATCCCCTATAGCAATCAGCCCCAGCATTTT. Its translation is CASSIPYSNQPQHF.

This clone was observed a few times. CDR3 nucleotides: TGTGCCAGCAGTCGACAGGGGGAACAGCCCCAGCATTTT. Amino acid sequence: CASSRQGEQPQHF. The chain joins TRBV6-1 to TRBJ1-5, with TRBD1 matching 9 bases. V was pared by 5 bases and J by 7 bases, with 3 bases of the junction left unmatched. CDR3 length: 13 residues. Per the germline V gene, CDR1 is MNHNS and CDR2 is SASEGT.

The V and J genes are TRBV5-1 and TRBJ2-1, with 8 bases matching TRBD1. The trim removed 5 bases at V and 10 bases at J, leaving 14 bases unmatched. CDR3 length: 15 residues. Per germline, CDR1 SGHRS and CDR2 YFSETQ. The CDR3 is CASSLNQGASREQFF. CDR3 bases: TGCGCCAGCAGTCTTAATCAGGGGGCATCACGGGAGCAGTTCTTC.

The chain couples TRBV11-2 to TRBJ2-7; 9 bases match TRBD2. The CDR3 sequence is 14 residues long. The trim removed 2 bases at V and 5 bases at J, leaving 4 bases unmatched. CDR1 is SGHAT and CDR2 is FQNNGV in the germline V gene. The CDR3 DNA follows: TGTGCCAGCAGCTTAAAGGTAGCGGGAGACGAGCAGTACTTC. Amino acids: CASSLKVAGDEQYF.

V gene TRBV11-1 combines with J gene TRBJ2-7; 9 bases match TRBD1. The CDR3 contains 15 residues. Trimming removed 8 bases from V and 2 bases from J; junction bases left unmatched: 10. In germline, CDR1 is SGHAT, CDR2 FQDESV (reference sequence). The CDR3 sequence is CASSLRTGATYEQYF. As DNA, the CDR3 is TGTGCCAGCTCGTTAAGGACAGGGGCCACCTACGAGCAGTACTTC.